This TCR beta chain derives from a study of T cells expressing NK-cell markers. Looking at the study overall: One of eight sequenced donors was HCMV-seronegative; the other seven were seropositive. The study's findings and limits: Whether expanded NKG2C-expressing T cell clones recognize HCMV is unknown.

One entry per CDR3 protein, without DNA, is what TCRdb gives after re-calling the 5' RACE reads. This sample's table reports 400,000 or so distinct CDR3 sequences. This CDR3 has 18 residues. CDR1 and CDR2 from the germline V gene are SGHKS and YYEKEE (reference sequence). Worth noting for this clonotype: Its specificity is unknown.

This TCR was recovered from a woman between 50 and 59 years old in good health. The rearrangement uses TRBV5-5 and TRBJ2-1; TCRdb's D call, TRBD2, is unchecked because there is no DNA. The sample was blood T cells: a sorted CD56 or NKG2C T cell subset, CD4+ or CD8+ T cells, or bulk PBMC T cells (not recorded which). CDR3 region: CASSQNGLAGERGNEQFF.